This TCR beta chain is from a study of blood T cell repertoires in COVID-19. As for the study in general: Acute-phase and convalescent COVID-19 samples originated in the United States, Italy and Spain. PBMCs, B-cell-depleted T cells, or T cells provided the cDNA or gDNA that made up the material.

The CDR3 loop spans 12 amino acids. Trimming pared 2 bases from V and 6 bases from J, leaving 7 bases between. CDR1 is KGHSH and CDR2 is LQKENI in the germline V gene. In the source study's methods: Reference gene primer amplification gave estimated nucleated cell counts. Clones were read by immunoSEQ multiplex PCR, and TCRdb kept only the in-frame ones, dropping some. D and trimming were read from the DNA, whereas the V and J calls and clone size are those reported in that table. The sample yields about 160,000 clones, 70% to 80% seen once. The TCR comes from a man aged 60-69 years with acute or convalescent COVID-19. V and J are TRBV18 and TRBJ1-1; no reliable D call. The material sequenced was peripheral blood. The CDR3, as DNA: TGTGCCAGCTCACCAGTAATCTCTGAAGCTTTCTTT. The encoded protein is CASSPVISEAFF.